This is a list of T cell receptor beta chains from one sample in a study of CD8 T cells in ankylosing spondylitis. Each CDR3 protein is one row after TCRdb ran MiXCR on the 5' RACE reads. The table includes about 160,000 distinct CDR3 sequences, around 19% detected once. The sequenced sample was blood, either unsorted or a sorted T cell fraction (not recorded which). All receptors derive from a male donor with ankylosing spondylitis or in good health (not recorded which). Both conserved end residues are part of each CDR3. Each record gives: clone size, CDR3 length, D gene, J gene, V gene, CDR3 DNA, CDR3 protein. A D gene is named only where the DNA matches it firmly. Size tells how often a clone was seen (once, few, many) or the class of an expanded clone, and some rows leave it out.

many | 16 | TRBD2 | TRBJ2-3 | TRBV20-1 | TGCAGTGCTAGGGGACTAGCGGGGAAATGGCCAGATACGCAGTATTTT | CSARGLAGKWPDTQYF
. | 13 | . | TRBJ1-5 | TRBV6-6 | TGTGCCAGCAAGGGGGTAGCAAATCAGCCCCAGCATTTT | CASKGVANQPQHF
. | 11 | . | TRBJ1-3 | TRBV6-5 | TGTGCCAGCAGGCGAAGGGACACCATATATTTT | CASRRRDTIYF
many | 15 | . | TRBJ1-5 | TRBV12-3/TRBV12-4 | TGTGCCAGCAGTTTCAGCGGGGGGGCTAATCAGCCCCAGCATTTT | CASSFSGGANQPQHF
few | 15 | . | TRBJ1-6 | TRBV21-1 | TGTGCCAGCAGGGAACGTCAGCGGTGGTCCGACCCCCTCCACTTT | CASRERQRWSDPLHF
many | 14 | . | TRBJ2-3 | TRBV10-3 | TGTGCCACCTGGGACCGCCGCTACGCAGATACGCAGTATTTT | CATWDRRYADTQYF
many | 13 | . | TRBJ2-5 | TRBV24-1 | TGTGCCACCAGTGATCATTTCCAAGAGACCCAGTACTTC | CATSDHFQETQYF
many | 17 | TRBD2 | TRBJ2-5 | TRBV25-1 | TGTGCCAACCACAGGACTAGAGGTTTTGGAGCGGGAGAGACCCAGTACTTC | CANHRTRGFGAGETQYF
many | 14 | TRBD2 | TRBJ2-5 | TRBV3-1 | TGTGCCAGCACTCGGGGGACTAGCCAAGAGACCCAGTACTTC | CASTRGTSQETQYF
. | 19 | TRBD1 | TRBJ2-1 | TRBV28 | TGTGCCAGCAGTCCAACCCTGGGGCAGGGGGAAATTTCCTACAATGAGCAGTTCTTC | CASSPTLGQGEISYNEQFF
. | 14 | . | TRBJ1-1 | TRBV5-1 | TGCGCCAGCAGGCAGCAGTCTATGAACACTGAAGCTTTCTTT | CASRQQSMNTEAFF
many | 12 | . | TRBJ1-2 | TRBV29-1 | TGCAGCGTTCCTACAGGAGGCAGTGGCTACACCTTC | CSVPTGGSGYTF
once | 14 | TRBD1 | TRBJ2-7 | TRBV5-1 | TGCGCCAGCAGCGCGGGACAGGGTCACTACGAGCAGTACTTC | CASSAGQGHYEQYF
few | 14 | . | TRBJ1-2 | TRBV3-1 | TGTGCCAGCAGCCAAGTAATCGGGGTCGGCGGCTACACCTTC | CASSQVIGVGGYTF
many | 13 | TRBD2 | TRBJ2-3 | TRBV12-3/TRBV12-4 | TGTGCCAGCGCTAGCGGGAGAACAGATACGCAGTATTTT | CASASGRTDTQYF
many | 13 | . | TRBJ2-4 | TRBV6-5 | TGTGCCAGCAGTTCTTACAGGGTAAACATTCAGTACTTC | CASSSYRVNIQYF
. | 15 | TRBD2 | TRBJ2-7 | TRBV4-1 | TGCGCCAGCAGCCAAGGCGCTAGCGGTTCCTACGAGCAGTACTTC | CASSQGASGSYEQYF
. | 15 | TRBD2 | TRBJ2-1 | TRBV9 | TGTGCCAGCAGCGTGGAAAGCGGGAGTGGCAATGAGCAGTTCTTC | CASSVESGSGNEQFF
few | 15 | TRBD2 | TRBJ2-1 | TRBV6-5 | TGTGCCAGCAGTATAGCGGGAGGGCCCTACAATGAGCAGTTCTTC | CASSIAGGPYNEQFF
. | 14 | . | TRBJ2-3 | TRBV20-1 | TGCAGTGCTAGAACCGGGACTCAGGCAGATACGCAGTATTTT | CSARTGTQADTQYF
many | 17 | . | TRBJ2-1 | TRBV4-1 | TGCGCCAGCAGCCAATCTCTAGCGCCGAGCTCCTACAATGAGCAGTTCTTC | CASSQSLAPSSYNEQFF